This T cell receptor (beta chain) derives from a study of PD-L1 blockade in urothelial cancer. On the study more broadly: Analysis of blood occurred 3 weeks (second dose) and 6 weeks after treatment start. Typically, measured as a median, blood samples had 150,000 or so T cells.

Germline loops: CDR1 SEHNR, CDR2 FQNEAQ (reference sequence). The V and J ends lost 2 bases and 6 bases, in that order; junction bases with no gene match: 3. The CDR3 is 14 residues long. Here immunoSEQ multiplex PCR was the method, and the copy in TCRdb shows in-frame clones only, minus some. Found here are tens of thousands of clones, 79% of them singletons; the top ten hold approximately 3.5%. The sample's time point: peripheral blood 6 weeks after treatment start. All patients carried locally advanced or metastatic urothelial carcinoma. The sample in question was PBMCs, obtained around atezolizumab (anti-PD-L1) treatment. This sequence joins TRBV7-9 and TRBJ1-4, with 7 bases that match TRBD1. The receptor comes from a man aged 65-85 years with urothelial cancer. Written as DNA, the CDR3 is TGTGCCAGCAGCTTAAGGGGGCCGCATGAAAAACTGTTTTTT. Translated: CASSLRGPHEKLFF.